This T cell receptor beta chain was identified during a study of T cell repertoires in cytomegalovirus infection. Germline V gene data show CDR1 as LNHDA and CDR2 as SQIVND (reference sequence). This CDR3 region has 16 residues. The junction had 7 bases not matched to a gene; V was cut back by 0 bases and J by 6 bases. In the case of this clonotype: What it binds is unknown.

TCRdb re-analysed the reads in MiXCR, keeping a single row per CDR3 protein. The sample lists 450,000 to 550,000 distinct CDR3 sequences; roughly 46% were seen once. The rearrangement uses TRBV19 and TRBJ2-5; 10 nucleotides match TRBD1. The sequenced sample was cultured PBMCs, obtained from culture after CMV antigen stimulation. The TCR comes from a human donor in good health (CMV status not recorded). Some clones in this sample may be carry-over from other donors' samples. The CDR3 region has the DNA TGTGCCAGTAGTATAGATGTTGGACAGGGGGGCAAGACCCAGTACTTC. It specifies CASSIDVGQGGKTQYF. Drawing the rest from reference TRBV19 and TRBJ2-5, the complete variable domain is DGGITQSPKYLFRKEGQNVTLSCEQNLNHDAMYWYRQDPGQGLRLIYYSQIVNDFQKGDIAEGYSVSREKKESFPLTVTSAQKNPTAFYLCASSIDVGQGGKTQYFGPGTRLLVL.